This TCR beta chain is from a study of liver allograft versus peripheral blood T cells. For the study at large: Comparative analysis was performed on T cell receptor repertoires from transplanted livers and from recipients' peripheral blood.

TCRdb ran MiXCR on the reads and lists one entry per CDR3 protein. The sample holds about 5,200 distinct CDR3 sequences, over 15% seen once. By frequency in the sample, this clonotype is medium-sized. What it binds is not known. Germline V gives CDR1 MNHEY, CDR2 SVGEGT. The CDR3 covers 15 residues. Trimming took 4 bases from V and 2 from J; bases not matched to a gene: 5. Whole-study results and caveats: Repertoires of T cell receptors that resided inside liver allografts reportedly differed from those in peripheral blood.

The chain recombines TRBV6-2 or TRBV6-3 with TRBJ2-5; the match to TRBD2 covers 9 bases. The receptor comes from a human patient who had a liver transplant. The graft donor may have given rise to some T cells. CDR3 DNA sequence: TGTGCCAGCAGTTCAAATAGCGGGAGTCAAGAGACCCAGTACTTC. Amino acids: CASSSNSGSQETQYF.